This TCR beta chain was retrieved from a study of PD-1 blockade in classical Hodgkin lymphoma. For the study at large: Patients were administered nivolumab (3 mg/kg intravenously) every 2 weeks. Study conclusions and caveats: Some patients began nivolumab under 1 year after ASCT. These patients were excluded from later analyses. A significant rise in TCR diversity was seen by C4D1 for CD4+ cells but not for CD8+ cells.

Sample time point: cycle 4 day 1 (C4D1), after less than 7 weeks of nivolumab. Following autologous stem cell transplantation, relapse occurred in every patient, and exposure to brentuximab vedotin varied. The best responses consisted of complete response, partial response or progressive disease. For this clone: As yet, its antigen is unknown.

TCRdb keeps only in-frame clones here, not all; method: immunoSEQ multiplex PCR. The sample carries tens of thousands of clones, 75% to 85% recorded once. The TCR was taken from a human donor with classical Hodgkin lymphoma. This specimen consisted of peripheral blood mononuclear cells (PBMCs), obtained before the fourth cycle of nivolumab.

The CDR3 DNA follows: TGTGCCAGCAGTCAGGACAGGGGAGACCAAGAGACCCAGTACTTC. This translates into CASSQDRGDQETQYF. The chain couples TRBV28 to TRBJ2-5; TRBD1 agrees at 9 bases. The CDR3 sequence is 15 residues long. J was trimmed by 0 bases and V by 5 bases; bases with no gene match: 4. Germline-derived CDR1 and CDR2 are MDHEN and SYDVKM.